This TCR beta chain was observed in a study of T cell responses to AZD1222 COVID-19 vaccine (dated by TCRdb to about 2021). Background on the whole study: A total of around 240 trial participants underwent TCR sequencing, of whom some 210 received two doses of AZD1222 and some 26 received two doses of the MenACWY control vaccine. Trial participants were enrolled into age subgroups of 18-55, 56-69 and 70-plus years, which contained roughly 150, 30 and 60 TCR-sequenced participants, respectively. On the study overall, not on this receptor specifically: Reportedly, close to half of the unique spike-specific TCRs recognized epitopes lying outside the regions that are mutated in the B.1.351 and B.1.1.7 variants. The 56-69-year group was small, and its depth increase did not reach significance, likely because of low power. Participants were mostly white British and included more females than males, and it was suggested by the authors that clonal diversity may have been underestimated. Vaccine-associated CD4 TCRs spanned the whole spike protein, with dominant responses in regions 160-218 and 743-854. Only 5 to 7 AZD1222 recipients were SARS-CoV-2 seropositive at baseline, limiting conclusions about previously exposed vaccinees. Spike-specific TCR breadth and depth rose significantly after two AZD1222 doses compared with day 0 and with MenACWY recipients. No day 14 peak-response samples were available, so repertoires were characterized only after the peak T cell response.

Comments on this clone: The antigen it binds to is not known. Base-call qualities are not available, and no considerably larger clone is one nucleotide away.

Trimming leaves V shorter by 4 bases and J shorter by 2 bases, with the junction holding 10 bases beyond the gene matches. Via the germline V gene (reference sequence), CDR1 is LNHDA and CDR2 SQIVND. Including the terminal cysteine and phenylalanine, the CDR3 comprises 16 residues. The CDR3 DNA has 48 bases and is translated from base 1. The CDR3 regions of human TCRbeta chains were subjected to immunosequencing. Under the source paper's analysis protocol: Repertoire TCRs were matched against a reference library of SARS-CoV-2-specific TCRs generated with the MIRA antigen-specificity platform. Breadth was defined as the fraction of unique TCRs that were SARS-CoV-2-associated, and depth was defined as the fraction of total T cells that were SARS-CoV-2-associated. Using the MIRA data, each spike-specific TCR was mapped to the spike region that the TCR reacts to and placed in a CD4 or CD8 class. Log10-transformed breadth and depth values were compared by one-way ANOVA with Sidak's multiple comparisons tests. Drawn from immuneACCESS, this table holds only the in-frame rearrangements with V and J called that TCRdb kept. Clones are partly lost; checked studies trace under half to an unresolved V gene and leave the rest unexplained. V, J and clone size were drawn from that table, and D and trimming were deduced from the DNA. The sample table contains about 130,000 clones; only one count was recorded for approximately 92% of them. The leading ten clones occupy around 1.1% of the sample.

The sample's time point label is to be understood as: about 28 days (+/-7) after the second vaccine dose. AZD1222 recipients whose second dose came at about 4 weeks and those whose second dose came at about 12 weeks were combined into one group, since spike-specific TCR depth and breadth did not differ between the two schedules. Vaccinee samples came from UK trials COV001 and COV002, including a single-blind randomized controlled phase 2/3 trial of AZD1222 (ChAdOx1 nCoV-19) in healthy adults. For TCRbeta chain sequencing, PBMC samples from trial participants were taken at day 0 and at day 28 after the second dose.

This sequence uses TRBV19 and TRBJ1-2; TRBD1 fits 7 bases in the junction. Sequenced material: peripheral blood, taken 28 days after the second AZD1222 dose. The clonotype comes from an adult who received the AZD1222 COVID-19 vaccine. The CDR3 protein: CASSTFQGVVNYGYTF. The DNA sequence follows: TGTGCCAGTAGTACCTTCCAGGGGGTAGTAAACTATGGCTACACCTTC.